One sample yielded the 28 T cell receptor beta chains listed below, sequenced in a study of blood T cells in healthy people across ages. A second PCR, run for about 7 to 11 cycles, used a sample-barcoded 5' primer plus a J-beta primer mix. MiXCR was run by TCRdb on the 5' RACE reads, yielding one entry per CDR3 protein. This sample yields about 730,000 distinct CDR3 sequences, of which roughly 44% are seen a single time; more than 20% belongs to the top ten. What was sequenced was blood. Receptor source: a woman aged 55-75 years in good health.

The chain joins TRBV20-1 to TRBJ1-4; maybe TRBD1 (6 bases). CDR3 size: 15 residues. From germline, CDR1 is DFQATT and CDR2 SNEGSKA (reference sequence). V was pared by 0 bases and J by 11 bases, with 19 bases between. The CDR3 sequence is CSARDERDTRRKLFF. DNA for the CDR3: TGCAGTGCTAGAGATGAGCGGGACACCCGGCGGAAACTGTTTTTT.

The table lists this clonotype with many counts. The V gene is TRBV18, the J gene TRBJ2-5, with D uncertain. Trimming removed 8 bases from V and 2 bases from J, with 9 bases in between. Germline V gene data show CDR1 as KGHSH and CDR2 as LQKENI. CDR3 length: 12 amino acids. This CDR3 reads CASSPQQETQYF. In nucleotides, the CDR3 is TGTGCCAGCAGCCCCCAACAAGAGACCCAGTACTTC.

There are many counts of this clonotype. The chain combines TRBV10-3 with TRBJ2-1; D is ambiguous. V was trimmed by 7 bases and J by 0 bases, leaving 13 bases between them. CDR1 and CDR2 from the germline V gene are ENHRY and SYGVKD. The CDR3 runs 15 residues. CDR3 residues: CAINRAQSSYNEQFF. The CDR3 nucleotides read TGTGCCATCAATCGAGCTCAGAGCTCCTACAATGAGCAGTTCTTC.

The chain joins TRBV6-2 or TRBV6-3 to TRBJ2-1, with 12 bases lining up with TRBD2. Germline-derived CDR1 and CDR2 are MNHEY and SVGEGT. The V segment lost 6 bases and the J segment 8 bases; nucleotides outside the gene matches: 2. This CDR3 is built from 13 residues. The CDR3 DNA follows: TGTGCCAGCAGGACTAGCGGGGGTTATGAGCAGTTCTTC. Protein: CASRTSGGYEQFF.

The DNA of the CDR3 is TGTGCCAGCAGTCCCGGACAGGGGAAATCTAACTATGGCTACACCTTC. This gives the protein CASSPGQGKSNYGYTF. J is TRBJ1-2 and V is TRBV12-3 or TRBV12-4, with TRBD1 matching over 9 bases. Trimming took 5 bases from V and 0 from J; bases not matched to a gene: 7. The CDR3 is made up of 16 amino acids.

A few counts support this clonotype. CDR3 protein: CASSYARDLQETQYF. The CDR3 coding sequence is TGTGCCAGCAGCTACGCCAGGGACTTGCAAGAGACCCAGTACTTC. The chain combines TRBV13 with TRBJ2-4, with a weak D call TRBD2 (6 bases). The assigned J gene may be wrong: the sequence end matches TRBJ2-5 better. The CDR3 spans 15 residues. Germline V lookup: CDR1 PRHDT, CDR2 FYEKMQ (reference sequence).

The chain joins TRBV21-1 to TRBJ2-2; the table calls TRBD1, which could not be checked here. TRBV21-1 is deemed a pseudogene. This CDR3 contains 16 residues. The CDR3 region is CASSKNGLTSPGELFF. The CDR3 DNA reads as TGTGCCAGCAGCAAAAATGGCCTGACGTCCCCCGGGGAGCTGTTTTTT.

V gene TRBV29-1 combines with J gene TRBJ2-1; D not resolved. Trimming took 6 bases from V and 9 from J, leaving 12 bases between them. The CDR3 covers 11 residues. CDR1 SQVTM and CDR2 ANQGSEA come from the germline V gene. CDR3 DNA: TGCAGCGTCCTAGGCGCGAGTGAGCAGTTCTTC. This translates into CSVLGASEQFF.

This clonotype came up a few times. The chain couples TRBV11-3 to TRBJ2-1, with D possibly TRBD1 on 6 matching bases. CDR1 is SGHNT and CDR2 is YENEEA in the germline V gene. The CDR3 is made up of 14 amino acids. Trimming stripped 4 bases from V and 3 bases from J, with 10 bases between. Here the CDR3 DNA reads TGTGCCAGCAGCTCGACAGGAATCTACAATGAGCAGTTCTTC. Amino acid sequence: CASSSTGIYNEQFF.

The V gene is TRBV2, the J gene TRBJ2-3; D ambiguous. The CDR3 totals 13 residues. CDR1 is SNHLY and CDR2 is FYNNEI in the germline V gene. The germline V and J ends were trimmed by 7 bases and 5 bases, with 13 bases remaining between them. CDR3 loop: CASNRETGDTQYF. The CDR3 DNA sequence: TGTGCCAGCAACCGCGAGACGGGAGATACGCAGTATTTT. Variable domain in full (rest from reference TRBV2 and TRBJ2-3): EPEVTQTPSHQVTQMGQEVILRCVPISNHLYFYWYRQILGQKVEFLVSFYNNEISEKSEIFDDQFSVERPDGSNFTLKIRSTKLEDSAMYFCASNRETGDTQYFGPGTRLTVL.

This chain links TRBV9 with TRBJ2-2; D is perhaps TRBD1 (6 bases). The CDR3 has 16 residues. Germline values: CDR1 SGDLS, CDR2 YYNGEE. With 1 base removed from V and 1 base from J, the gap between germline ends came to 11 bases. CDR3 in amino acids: CASSVTGSLNTGELFF. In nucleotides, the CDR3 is TGTGCCAGCAGCGTAACAGGGAGCTTGAACACCGGGGAGCTGTTTTTT.

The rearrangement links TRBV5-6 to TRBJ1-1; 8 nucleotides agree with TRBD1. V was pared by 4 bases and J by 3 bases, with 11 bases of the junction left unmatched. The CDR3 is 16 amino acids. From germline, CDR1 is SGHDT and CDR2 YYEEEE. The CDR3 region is CASSIGQGVHYTEAFF. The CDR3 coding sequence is TGTGCCAGCAGCATTGGACAGGGTGTACACTACACTGAAGCTTTCTTT. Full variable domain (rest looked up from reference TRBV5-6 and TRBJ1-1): DAGVTQSPTHLIKTRGQQVTLRCSPKSGHDTVSWYQQALGQGPQFIFQYYEEEERQRGNFPDRFSGHQFPNYSSELNVNALLLGDSALYLCASSIGQGVHYTEAFFGQGTRLTVV.

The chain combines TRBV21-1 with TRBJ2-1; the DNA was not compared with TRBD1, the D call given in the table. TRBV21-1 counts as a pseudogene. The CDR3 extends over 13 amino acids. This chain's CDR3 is CASAPPPLRPAFF. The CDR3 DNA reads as TGTGCCAGCGCGCCCCCACCGTTAAGACCGGCGTTCTTC.

This chain's CDR3 is CASSAVGGYTF. The CDR3 coding sequence is TGTGCCAGCAGCGCCGTCGGTGGCTACACCTTC. This rearrangement joins TRBV9 to TRBJ1-2, with D unresolved. This CDR3 contains 11 residues. V lost 3 bases and J lost 7, with 7 bases in between. CDR1 is SGDLS and CDR2 is YYNGEE in the germline V gene. Supplemented by reference TRBV9 and TRBJ1-2, the full variable domain reads DSGVTQTPKHLITATGQRVTLRCSPRSGDLSVYWYQQSLDQGLQFLIQYYNGEERAKGNILERFSAQQFPDLHSELNLSSLELGDSALYFCASSAVGGYTFGSGTRLTVV.

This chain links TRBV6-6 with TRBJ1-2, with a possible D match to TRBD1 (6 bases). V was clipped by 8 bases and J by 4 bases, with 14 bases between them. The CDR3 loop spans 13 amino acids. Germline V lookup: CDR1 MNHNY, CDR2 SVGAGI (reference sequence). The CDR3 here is CASASGDGYGYTF. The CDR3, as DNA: TGTGCCAGCGCCTCAGGGGACGGCTATGGCTACACCTTC.

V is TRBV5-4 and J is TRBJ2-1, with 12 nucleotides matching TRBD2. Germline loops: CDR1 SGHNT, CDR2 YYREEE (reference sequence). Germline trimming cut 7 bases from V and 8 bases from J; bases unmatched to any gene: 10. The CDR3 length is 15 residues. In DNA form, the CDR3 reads TGTGCCAGCTCCTCGACTAGCGGGAGTTCAGATGAGCAGTTCTTC. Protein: CASSSTSGSSDEQFF.

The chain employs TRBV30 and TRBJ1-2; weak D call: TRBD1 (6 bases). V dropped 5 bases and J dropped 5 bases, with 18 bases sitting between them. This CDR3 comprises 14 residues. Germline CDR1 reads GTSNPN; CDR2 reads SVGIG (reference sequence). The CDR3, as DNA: TGTGCCTGGGACATGGGGGGGGCTGTTTATGGCTACACCTTC. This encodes CAWDMGGAVYGYTF.

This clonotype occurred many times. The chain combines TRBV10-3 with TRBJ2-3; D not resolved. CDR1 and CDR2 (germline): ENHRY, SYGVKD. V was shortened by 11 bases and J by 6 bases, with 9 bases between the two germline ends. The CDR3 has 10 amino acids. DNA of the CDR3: TGTGCCTTCCCCTGGGATACGCAGTATTTT. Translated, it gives CAFPWDTQYF.

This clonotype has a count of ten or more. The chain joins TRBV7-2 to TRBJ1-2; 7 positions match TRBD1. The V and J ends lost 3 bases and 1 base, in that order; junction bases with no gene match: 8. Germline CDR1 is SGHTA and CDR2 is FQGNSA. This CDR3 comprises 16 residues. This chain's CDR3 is CASSFTGTANNYGYTF. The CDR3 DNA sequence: TGTGCCAGCAGCTTCACCGGGACAGCAAATAACTATGGCTACACCTTC.

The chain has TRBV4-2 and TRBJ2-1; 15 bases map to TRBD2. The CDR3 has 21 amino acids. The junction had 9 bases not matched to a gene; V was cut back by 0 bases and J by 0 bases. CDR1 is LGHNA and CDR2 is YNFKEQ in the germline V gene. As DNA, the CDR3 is TGTGCCAGCAGCCAAGACCTTGGACTAGCGGGGGGGCTTTTCTCCTACAATGAGCAGTTCTTC. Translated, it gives CASSQDLGLAGGLFSYNEQFF.

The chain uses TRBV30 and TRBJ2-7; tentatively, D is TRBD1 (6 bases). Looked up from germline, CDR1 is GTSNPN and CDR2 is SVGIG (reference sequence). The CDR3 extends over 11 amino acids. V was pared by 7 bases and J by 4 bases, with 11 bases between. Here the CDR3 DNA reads TGTGCCTTAAAACAGGGTTACGAGCAGTACTTC. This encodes CALKQGYEQYF.

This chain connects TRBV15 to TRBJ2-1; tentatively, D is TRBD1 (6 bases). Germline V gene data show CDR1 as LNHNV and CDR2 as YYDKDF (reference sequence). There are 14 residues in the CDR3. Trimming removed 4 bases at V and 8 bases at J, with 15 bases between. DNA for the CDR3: TGTGCCACCAGCATCGTACAGGGTTGGCATGAGCAGTTCTTC. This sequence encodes CATSIVQGWHEQFF.

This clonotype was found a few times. The CDR3 nucleotides are TGCAGTGCTAGAGCTCCGAGCGGCAGCTCCTACAATGAGCAGTTCTTC. Translation gives CSARAPSGSSYNEQFF. This chain joins TRBV20-1 and TRBJ2-1; tentatively, D is TRBD2 (5 bases). This CDR3 is built from 16 residues. CDR1 DFQATT and CDR2 SNEGSKA come from the germline V gene (reference sequence). With 1 base removed from V and 0 bases from J, the gap between germline ends came to 13 bases.

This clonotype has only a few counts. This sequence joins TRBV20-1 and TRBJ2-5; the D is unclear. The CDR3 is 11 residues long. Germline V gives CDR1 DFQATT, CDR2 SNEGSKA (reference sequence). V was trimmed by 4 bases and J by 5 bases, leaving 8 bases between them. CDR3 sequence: CSATAWETQYF. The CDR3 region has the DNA TGCAGTGCTACGGCGTGGGAGACCCAGTACTTC.

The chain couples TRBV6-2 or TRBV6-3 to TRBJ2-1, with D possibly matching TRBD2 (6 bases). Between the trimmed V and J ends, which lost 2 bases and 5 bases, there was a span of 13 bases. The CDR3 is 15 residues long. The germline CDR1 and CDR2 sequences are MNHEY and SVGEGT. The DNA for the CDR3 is TGTGCCAGCAGTTACCGTAGCGGATTCGACAATGAGCAGTTCTTC. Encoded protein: CASSYRSGFDNEQFF.

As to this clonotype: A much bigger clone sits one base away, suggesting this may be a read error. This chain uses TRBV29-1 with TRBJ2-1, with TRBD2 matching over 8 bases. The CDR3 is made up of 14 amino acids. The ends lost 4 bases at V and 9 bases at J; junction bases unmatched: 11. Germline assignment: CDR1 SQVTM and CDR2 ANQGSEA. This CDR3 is CSVAGTSPFGEQFF. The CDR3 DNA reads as TGCAGCGTTGCCGGGACTAGTCCATTCGGTGAGCAGTTCTTC.

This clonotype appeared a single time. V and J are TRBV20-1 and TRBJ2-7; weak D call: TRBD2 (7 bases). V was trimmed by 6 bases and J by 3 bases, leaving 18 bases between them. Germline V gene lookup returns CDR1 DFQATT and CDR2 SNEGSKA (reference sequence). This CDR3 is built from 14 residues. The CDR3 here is CSAGRGSFDYEQYF. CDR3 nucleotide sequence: TGCAGTGCGGGGAGGGGGAGCTTCGACTACGAGCAGTACTTC.

The chain's CDR3 is CASSRGGERGYNEQFF. The CDR3 coding sequence is TGTGCCAGCAGCCGCGGCGGCGAGCGGGGGTACAATGAGCAGTTCTTC. V and J are TRBV7-3 and TRBJ2-1, with 8 positions matching TRBD2. Germline CDR1 is SGHTA and CDR2 is FQGTGA. The CDR3 totals 16 residues. J gave up 4 bases and V 5 bases, and 10 bases lay outside the gene matches.